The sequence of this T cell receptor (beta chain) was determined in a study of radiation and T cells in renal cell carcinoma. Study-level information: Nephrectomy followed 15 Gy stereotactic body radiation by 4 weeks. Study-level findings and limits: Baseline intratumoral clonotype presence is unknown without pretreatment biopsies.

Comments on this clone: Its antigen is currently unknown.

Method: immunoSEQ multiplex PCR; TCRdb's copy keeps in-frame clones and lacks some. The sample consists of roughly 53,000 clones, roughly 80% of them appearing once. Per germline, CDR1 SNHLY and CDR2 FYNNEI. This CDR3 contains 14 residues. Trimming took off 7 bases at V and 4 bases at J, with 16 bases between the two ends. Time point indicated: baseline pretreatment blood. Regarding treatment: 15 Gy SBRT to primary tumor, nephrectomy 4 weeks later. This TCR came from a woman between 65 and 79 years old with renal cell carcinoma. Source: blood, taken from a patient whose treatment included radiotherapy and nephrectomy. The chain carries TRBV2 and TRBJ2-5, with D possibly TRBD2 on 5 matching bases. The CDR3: CASNPWLEGETQYF. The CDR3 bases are TGTGCCAGCAACCCCTGGCTAGAGGGAGAGACCCAGTACTTC.